This T cell receptor beta chain was observed in a study of regulatory T cells in long-lasting Graves disease. The study, taken as a whole, reports: Only peripheral blood was studied, not thyroid tissue. Persistent disease exhibited a predilection for TRBV28, TRBJ1-2 and TRBJ2-5. Sharing of public clonotypes was greater in persistent patients (about 3,000) than in new patients (fewer than 1,000).

Germline V gives CDR1 KGHDR, CDR2 SFDVKD. V lost 6 bases to trimming and J lost 4 bases, with 14 bases between them. This CDR3 has 14 amino acids. Time point denoted: persistent/refractory GD, antithyroid drugs over 5 years with positive TRAb. Following extraction of RNA from PBMCs, that RNA was used to make the TCR library. Arm-PCR with iRepertoire HTBI primers amplified the CDR3 regions for these TCR beta libraries. Authors' methods: Samples revealed under 65 TRBV and over twelve TRBJ segments. TCRdb called the multiplex PCR reads again in MiXCR, with one record for every CDR3 protein. V and J calls and clone size were set by TCRdb, not the authors. The table lists a few hundred thousand distinct CDR3 sequences, 20% to 25% of them singletons. The sample holds many counts of this clonotype. Its cognate antigen is unknown.

This sample comprised peripheral blood mononuclear cells (PBMCs), obtained when the disease was refractory, from a patient treated with antithyroid drugs. The clonotype comes from a female donor with Graves disease. The genes are TRBV24-1 and TRBJ2-5, with unresolved D. In nucleotides, the CDR3 is TGTGCCACCAGTTCGGCAGTGGCCCGAGAGACCCAGTACTTC. This codes for CATSSAVARETQYF.